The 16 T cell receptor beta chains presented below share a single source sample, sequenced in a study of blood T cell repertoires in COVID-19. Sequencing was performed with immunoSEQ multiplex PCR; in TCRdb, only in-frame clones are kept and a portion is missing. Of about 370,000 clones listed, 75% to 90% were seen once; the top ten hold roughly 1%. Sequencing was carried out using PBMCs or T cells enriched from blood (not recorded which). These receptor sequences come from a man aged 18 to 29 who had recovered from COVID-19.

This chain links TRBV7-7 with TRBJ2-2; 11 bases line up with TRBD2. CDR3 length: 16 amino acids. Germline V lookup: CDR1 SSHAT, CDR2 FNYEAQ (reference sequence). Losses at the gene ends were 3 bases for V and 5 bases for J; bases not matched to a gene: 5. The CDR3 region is CASSFTSGSVTGELFF. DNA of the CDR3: TGTGCCAGCAGCTTCACTAGCGGGAGTGTGACCGGGGAGCTGTTTTTT. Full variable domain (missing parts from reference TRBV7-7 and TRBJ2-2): GAGVSQSPRYKVTKRGQDVTLRCDPISSHATLYWYQQALGQGPEFLTYFNYEAQPDKSGLPSDRFSAERPEGSISTLTIQRTEQRDSAMYRCASSFTSGSVTGELFFGEGSRLTVL.

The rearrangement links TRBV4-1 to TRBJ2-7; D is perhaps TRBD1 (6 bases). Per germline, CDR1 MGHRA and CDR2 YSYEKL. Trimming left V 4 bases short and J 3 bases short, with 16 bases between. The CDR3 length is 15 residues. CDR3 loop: CASSLIRDKYYEQYF. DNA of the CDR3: TGCGCCAGCAGCCTCATCCGGGACAAGTACTACGAGCAGTACTTC.

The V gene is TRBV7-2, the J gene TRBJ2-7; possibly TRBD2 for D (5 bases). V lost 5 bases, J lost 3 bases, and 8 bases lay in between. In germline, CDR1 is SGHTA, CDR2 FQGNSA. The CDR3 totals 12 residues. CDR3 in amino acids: CASSLTSYEQYF. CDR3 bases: TGTGCCAGCAGCCTCACTAGCTACGAGCAGTACTTC.

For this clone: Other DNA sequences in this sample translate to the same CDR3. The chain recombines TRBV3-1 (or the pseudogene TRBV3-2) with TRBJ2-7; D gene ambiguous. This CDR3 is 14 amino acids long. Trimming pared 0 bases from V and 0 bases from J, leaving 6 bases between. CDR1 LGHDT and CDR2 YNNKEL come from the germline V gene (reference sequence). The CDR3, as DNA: TGTGCCAGCAGCCAAGACCCAGGCTCCTACGAGCAGTACTTC. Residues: CASSQDPGSYEQYF.

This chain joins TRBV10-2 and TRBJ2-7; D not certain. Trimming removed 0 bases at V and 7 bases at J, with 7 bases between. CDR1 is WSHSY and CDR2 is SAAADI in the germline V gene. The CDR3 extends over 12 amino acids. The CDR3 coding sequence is TGCGCCAGCAGTGAGTCCGCCGGTGAGCAGTACTTC. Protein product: CASSESAGEQYF.

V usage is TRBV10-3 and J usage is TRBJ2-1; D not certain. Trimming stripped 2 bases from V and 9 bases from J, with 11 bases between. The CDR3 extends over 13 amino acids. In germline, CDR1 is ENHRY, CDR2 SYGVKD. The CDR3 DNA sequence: TGTGCCATCAGTGAGCCTACTATCTCTGAGCAGTTCTTC. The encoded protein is CAISEPTISEQFF.

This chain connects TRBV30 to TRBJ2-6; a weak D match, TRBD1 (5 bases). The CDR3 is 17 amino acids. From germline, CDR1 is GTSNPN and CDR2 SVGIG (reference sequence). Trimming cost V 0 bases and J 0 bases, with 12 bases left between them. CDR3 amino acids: CAWSVVWGVSGANVLTF. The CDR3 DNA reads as TGTGCCTGGAGTGTAGTGTGGGGCGTCTCTGGGGCCAACGTCCTGACTTTC.

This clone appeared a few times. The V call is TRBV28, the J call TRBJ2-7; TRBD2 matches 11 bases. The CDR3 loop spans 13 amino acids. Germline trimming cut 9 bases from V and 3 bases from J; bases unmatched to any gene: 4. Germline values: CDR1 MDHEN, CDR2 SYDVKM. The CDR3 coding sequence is TGTGCCAGTGGGACTAGCGGATTCTACGAGCAGTACTTC. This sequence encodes CASGTSGFYEQYF.

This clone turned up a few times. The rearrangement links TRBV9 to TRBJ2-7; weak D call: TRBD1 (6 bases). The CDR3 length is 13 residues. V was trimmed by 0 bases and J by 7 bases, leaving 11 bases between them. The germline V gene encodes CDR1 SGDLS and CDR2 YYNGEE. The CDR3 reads CASSVGVGGEQYF. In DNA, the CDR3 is TGTGCCAGCAGCGTAGGGGTAGGGGGAGAGCAGTACTTC.

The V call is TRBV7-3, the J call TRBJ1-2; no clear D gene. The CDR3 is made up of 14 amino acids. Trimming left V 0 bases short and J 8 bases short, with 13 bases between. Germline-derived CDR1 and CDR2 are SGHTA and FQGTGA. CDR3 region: CASSLTGSEGGYTF. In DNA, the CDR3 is TGTGCCAGCAGCTTAACAGGGAGCGAAGGCGGCTACACCTTC. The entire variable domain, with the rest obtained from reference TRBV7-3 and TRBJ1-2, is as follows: GAGVSQTPSNKVTEKGKYVELRCDPISGHTALYWYRQSLGQGPEFLIYFQGTGAADDSGLPNDRFFAVRPEGSVSTLKIQRTERGDSAVYLCASSLTGSEGGYTFGSGTRLTVV.

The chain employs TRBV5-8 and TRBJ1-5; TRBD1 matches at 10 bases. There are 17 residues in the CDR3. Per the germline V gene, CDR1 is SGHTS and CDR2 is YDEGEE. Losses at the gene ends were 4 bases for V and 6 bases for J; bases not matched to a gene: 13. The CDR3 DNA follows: TGTGCCAGCAGCCACAATAGTCGGACAGGGGGTGGTCAGCCCCAGCATTTT. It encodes CASSHNSRTGGGQPQHF.

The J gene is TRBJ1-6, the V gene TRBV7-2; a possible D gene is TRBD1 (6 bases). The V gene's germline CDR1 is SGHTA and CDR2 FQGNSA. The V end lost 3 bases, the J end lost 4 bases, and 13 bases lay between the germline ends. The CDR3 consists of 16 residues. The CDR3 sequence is CASSFVGGGYNSPLHF. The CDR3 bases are TGTGCCAGCAGCTTTGTAGGGGGGGGATATAATTCACCCCTCCACTTT.

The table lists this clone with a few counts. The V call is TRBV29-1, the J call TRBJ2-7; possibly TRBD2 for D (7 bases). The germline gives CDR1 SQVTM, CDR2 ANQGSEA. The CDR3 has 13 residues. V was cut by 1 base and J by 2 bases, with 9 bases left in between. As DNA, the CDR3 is TGCAGCGTTGAAGGGGAGGGGGCCTACGAGCAGTACTTC. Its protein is CSVEGEGAYEQYF.

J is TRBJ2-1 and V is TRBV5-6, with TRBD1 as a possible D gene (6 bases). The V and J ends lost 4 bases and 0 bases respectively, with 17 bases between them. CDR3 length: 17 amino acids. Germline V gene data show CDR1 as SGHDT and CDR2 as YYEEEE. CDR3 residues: CASSGRKTGDSYNEQFF. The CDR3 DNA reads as TGTGCCAGCAGCGGGCGGAAGACAGGCGACTCCTACAATGAGCAGTTCTTC.

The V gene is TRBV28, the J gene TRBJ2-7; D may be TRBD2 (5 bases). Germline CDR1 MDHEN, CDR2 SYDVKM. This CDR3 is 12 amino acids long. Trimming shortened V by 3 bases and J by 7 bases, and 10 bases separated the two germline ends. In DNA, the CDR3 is TGTGCCAGCAGTTTTGGGCCGGGGGAGCAGTACTTC. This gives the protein CASSFGPGEQYF.

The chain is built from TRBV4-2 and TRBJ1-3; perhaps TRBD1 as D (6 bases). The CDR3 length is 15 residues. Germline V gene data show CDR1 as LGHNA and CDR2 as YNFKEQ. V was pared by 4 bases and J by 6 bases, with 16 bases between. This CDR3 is CASSPAAGVENTIYF. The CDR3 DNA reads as TGTGCCAGCAGCCCGGCGGCAGGGGTGGAAAACACCATATATTTT.